The rows below give T cell receptor beta chains drawn from one sample of a study of cytomegalovirus exposure and HLA in healthy donors. The repertoire was sequenced with immunoSEQ multiplex PCR; TCRdb's copy has only in-frame clones and lacks some. The table lists some 130,000 clones, around 77% of them singletons. The specimen sequenced was PBMCs. These receptors all stem from a man aged 30 to 39 in good health and CMV-seronegative. Both conserved end residues are part of each CDR3. The order of the fields is clone size, J gene, D gene, V gene, CDR3 protein, CDR3 DNA. D genes are given only for firm matches. A clone size is listed for some rows: how often the clone was seen (once, few, many), or a class if it is expanded.

clone_size: few; j_call: TRBJ2-7; d_call: TRBD1; v_call: TRBV7-3; cdr3_aa: CASSSTGVPGEQYF; cdr3_nt: TGTGCCAGCAGCTCCACAGGGGTACCGGGCGAGCAGTACTTC
clone_size: few; j_call: TRBJ2-1; d_call: TRBD2; v_call: TRBV11-3; cdr3_aa: CASSLSGIGSEQFF; cdr3_nt: TGTGCCAGCAGCCTTAGCGGGATTGGCAGTGAGCAGTTCTTC
clone_size: .; j_call: TRBJ2-3; d_call: TRBD2; v_call: TRBV7-9; cdr3_aa: CASSLDRLAGSTDTQYF; cdr3_nt: TGTGCCAGCAGCTTAGACCGACTAGCGGGCAGCACAGATACGCAGTATTTT
clone_size: few; j_call: TRBJ1-2; d_call: TRBD1; v_call: TRBV11-2; cdr3_aa: CASSLIPGRQGDYGYTF; cdr3_nt: TGTGCCAGCAGCTTAATACCCGGCCGACAGGGGGACTATGGCTACACCTTC
clone_size: .; j_call: TRBJ1-5; d_call: TRBD1; v_call: TRBV27; cdr3_aa: CASSATGLLNQPQHF; cdr3_nt: TGTGCCAGCAGTGCGACAGGGTTACTCAATCAGCCCCAGCATTTT
clone_size: .; j_call: TRBJ2-7; d_call: TRBD1; v_call: TRBV5-8; cdr3_aa: CASGDRSSSYEQYF; cdr3_nt: TGTGCCAGCGGGGACAGATCGAGCTCCTACGAGCAGTACTTC
clone_size: .; j_call: TRBJ2-2; d_call: .; v_call: TRBV5-6; cdr3_aa: CASSLDRSLNTGELFF; cdr3_nt: TGTGCCAGCAGCTTGGACAGGAGCCTTAACACCGGGGAGCTGTTTTTT
clone_size: .; j_call: TRBJ2-7; d_call: .; v_call: TRBV6-5; cdr3_aa: CASSKGPRIYEQYF; cdr3_nt: TGTGCCAGCAGCAAGGGGCCGCGAATTTACGAGCAGTACTTC
clone_size: .; j_call: TRBJ1-1; d_call: .; v_call: TRBV27; cdr3_aa: CASSFIRGHTEAFF; cdr3_nt: TGTGCCAGCAGTTTCATCAGGGGACACACTGAAGCTTTCTTT
clone_size: .; j_call: TRBJ1-1; d_call: .; v_call: TRBV10-3; cdr3_aa: CAIHGDSGTEAFF; cdr3_nt: TGTGCCATCCACGGGGATAGTGGCACTGAAGCTTTCTTT
clone_size: once; j_call: TRBJ2-7; d_call: .; v_call: TRBV12-5; cdr3_aa: CASGLVLSGGLYEQYF; cdr3_nt: TGTGCTAGTGGTTTGGTACTTTCAGGGGGACTCTACGAGCAGTACTTC
clone_size: .; j_call: TRBJ2-5; d_call: .; v_call: TRBV15; cdr3_aa: CATSRDLQGSTQYF; cdr3_nt: TGTGCCACCAGCAGAGATCTCCAGGGGAGTACCCAGTACTTC
clone_size: few; j_call: TRBJ2-1; d_call: .; v_call: TRBV10-3; cdr3_aa: CAISAWGDQGEQFF; cdr3_nt: TGTGCCATCAGTGCGTGGGGGGATCAGGGTGAGCAGTTCTTC
clone_size: few; j_call: TRBJ2-1; d_call: TRBD2; v_call: TRBV6-1; cdr3_aa: CASSGGASGNVNEQFF; cdr3_nt: TGTGCCAGCAGTGGAGGGGCTAGCGGGAATGTGAATGAGCAGTTCTTC
clone_size: .; j_call: TRBJ1-3; d_call: .; v_call: TRBV4-2; cdr3_aa: CASSQGHTGNTIYF; cdr3_nt: TGTGCCAGCAGCCAAGGACACACTGGAAACACCATATATTTT
clone_size: .; j_call: TRBJ1-1; d_call: .; v_call: TRBV19; cdr3_aa: CASSIGGVGGTEAFF; cdr3_nt: TGTGCCAGTAGTATAGGGGGGGTCGGGGGGACTGAAGCTTTCTTT
clone_size: once; j_call: TRBJ1-1; d_call: TRBD1; v_call: TRBV10-3; cdr3_aa: CAISDNTGAEAFF; cdr3_nt: TGTGCCATCAGTGACAATACAGGGGCTGAAGCTTTCTTT
clone_size: .; j_call: TRBJ2-3; d_call: .; v_call: TRBV7-7; cdr3_aa: CASSLGVGLWGSDTQYF; cdr3_nt: TGTGCTAGCAGCTTAGGAGTAGGGCTATGGGGCTCCGATACGCAGTATTTT
clone_size: .; j_call: TRBJ2-1; d_call: .; v_call: TRBV10-2; cdr3_aa: CASSGSYEQFF; cdr3_nt: TGCGCCAGCAGTGGGAGCTATGAGCAGTTCTTC
clone_size: .; j_call: TRBJ2-7; d_call: .; v_call: TRBV28; cdr3_aa: CASSGGGEQYF; cdr3_nt: TGTGCCAGCAGTGGCGGAGGAGAGCAGTACTTC
clone_size: .; j_call: TRBJ2-1; d_call: TRBD2; v_call: TRBV6-5; cdr3_aa: CASSYSGGSSYNEQFF; cdr3_nt: TGTGCCAGCAGTTACTCAGGCGGGAGCTCCTACAATGAGCAGTTCTTC
clone_size: .; j_call: TRBJ1-4; d_call: .; v_call: TRBV7-3; cdr3_aa: CASSLRVGVRGEKLFF; cdr3_nt: TGTGCCAGCAGCTTAAGGGTGGGGGTCAGGGGTGAAAAACTGTTTTTT
clone_size: .; j_call: TRBJ2-7; d_call: TRBD1; v_call: TRBV5-1; cdr3_aa: CASSLGPGGYDEQYF; cdr3_nt: TGCGCCAGCAGCTTGGGTCCAGGGGGCTATGACGAGCAGTACTTC
clone_size: once; j_call: TRBJ1-5; d_call: .; v_call: TRBV6-1; cdr3_aa: CASSTGTPLGQPQHF; cdr3_nt: TGTGCCAGCAGTACCGGGACACCCCTCGGTCAGCCCCAGCATTTT
clone_size: once; j_call: TRBJ1-2; d_call: .; v_call: TRBV6-6; cdr3_aa: CASSYEAQSNYGYTF; cdr3_nt: TGTGCCAGCAGTTACGAGGCACAATCTAACTATGGCTACACCTTC
clone_size: .; j_call: TRBJ1-5; d_call: .; v_call: TRBV9; cdr3_aa: CASSGTGGNQPQHF; cdr3_nt: TGTGCCAGCAGCGGGACCGGGGGAAATCAGCCCCAGCATTTT
clone_size: .; j_call: TRBJ1-5; d_call: TRBD1; v_call: TRBV4-1; cdr3_aa: CASSRDRGRDSNQPQHF; cdr3_nt: TGCGCCAGCAGCCGTGACAGGGGGCGAGATAGCAATCAGCCCCAGCATTTT
clone_size: once; j_call: TRBJ2-7; d_call: TRBD1; v_call: TRBV2; cdr3_aa: CASSGQGAMYEQYF; cdr3_nt: TGTGCCAGCAGTGGACAGGGGGCCATGTACGAGCAGTACTTC
clone_size: .; j_call: TRBJ2-3; d_call: TRBD1; v_call: TRBV6-5; cdr3_aa: CASSWDSGNTQYF; cdr3_nt: TGTGCCAGCAGTTGGGACAGTGGAAATACGCAGTATTTT
clone_size: .; j_call: TRBJ2-7; d_call: .; v_call: TRBV28; cdr3_aa: CASSSLRDGGYEQYF; cdr3_nt: TGTGCCAGCAGTTCCCTCCGGGACGGGGGCTACGAGCAGTACTTC
clone_size: .; j_call: TRBJ1-1; d_call: .; v_call: TRBV28; cdr3_aa: CATHPGIEAFF; cdr3_nt: TGTGCCACCCATCCAGGGATTGAAGCTTTCTTT
clone_size: .; j_call: TRBJ2-1; d_call: .; v_call: TRBV30; cdr3_aa: CAWSVDTNNGQFF; cdr3_nt: TGTGCCTGGAGTGTAGACACCAACAATGGGCAGTTCTTC
clone_size: .; j_call: TRBJ2-5; d_call: TRBD1; v_call: TRBV9; cdr3_aa: CASSDPDRPGETQYF; cdr3_nt: TGTGCCAGCAGCGATCCGGACAGGCCGGGGGAGACCCAGTACTTC
clone_size: .; j_call: TRBJ1-4; d_call: TRBD1; v_call: TRBV27; cdr3_aa: CASSSHLQGTSEKLFF; cdr3_nt: TGTGCCAGCAGTTCCCATCTACAGGGGACTAGTGAAAAACTGTTTTTT
clone_size: .; j_call: TRBJ2-7; d_call: .; v_call: TRBV7-8; cdr3_aa: CASSLWETPDEQYF; cdr3_nt: TGTGCCAGCAGCTTATGGGAGACTCCAGACGAGCAGTACTTC
clone_size: .; j_call: TRBJ2-5; d_call: .; v_call: TRBV2; cdr3_aa: CASSEGQRETQYF; cdr3_nt: TGTGCCAGCAGTGAAGGACAAAGGGAGACCCAGTACTTC
clone_size: .; j_call: TRBJ1-3; d_call: .; v_call: TRBV2; cdr3_aa: CASSSTGGQVPMIGNTIYF; cdr3_nt: TGTGCCAGCAGCTCCACCGGAGGCCAGGTCCCAATGATTGGAAACACCATATATTTT
clone_size: .; j_call: TRBJ2-1; d_call: TRBD2; v_call: TRBV9; cdr3_aa: CASSVAGAGRSYFYNEQFF; cdr3_nt: TGTGCCAGCAGCGTAGCCGGAGCGGGACGCTCTTATTTCTACAATGAGCAGTTCTTC
clone_size: .; j_call: TRBJ2-5; d_call: .; v_call: TRBV7-3; cdr3_aa: CASSPIGGGTETQYF; cdr3_nt: TGTGCCAGCAGCCCCATAGGGGGGGGAACGGAGACCCAGTACTTC
clone_size: few; j_call: TRBJ2-5; d_call: TRBD1; v_call: TRBV7-6; cdr3_aa: CASSPDRVETQYF; cdr3_nt: TGTGCCAGCAGCCCGGACAGGGTGGAGACCCAGTACTTC
clone_size: once; j_call: TRBJ2-3; d_call: TRBD1; v_call: TRBV6-4; cdr3_aa: CASREGQSTDTQYF; cdr3_nt: TGTGCCAGCAGAGAGGGACAGAGCACAGATACGCAGTATTTT
clone_size: .; j_call: TRBJ1-2; d_call: .; v_call: TRBV6-5; cdr3_aa: CASRSGVGYGYTF; cdr3_nt: TGTGCCAGCAGATCAGGGGTAGGCTATGGCTACACCTTC
clone_size: few; j_call: TRBJ2-7; d_call: TRBD2; v_call: TRBV7-6; cdr3_aa: CASSLGLAGGGYEQYF; cdr3_nt: TGTGCCAGCAGCTTAGGTCTAGCGGGAGGGGGCTACGAGCAGTACTTC
clone_size: few; j_call: TRBJ1-1; d_call: .; v_call: TRBV2; cdr3_aa: CASSERLAEAFF; cdr3_nt: TGTGCCAGCAGCGAGCGGTTGGCTGAAGCTTTCTTT
clone_size: .; j_call: TRBJ1-5; d_call: TRBD1; v_call: TRBV5-5; cdr3_aa: CASMGQGNGPQHF; cdr3_nt: TGTGCCAGCATGGGACAGGGGAACGGGCCCCAGCATTTT
clone_size: few; j_call: TRBJ2-2; d_call: TRBD2; v_call: TRBV5-1; cdr3_aa: CASSWAATSGITGELFF; cdr3_nt: TGCGCCAGCAGCTGGGCGGCAACTAGCGGGATCACCGGGGAGCTGTTTTTT
clone_size: once; j_call: TRBJ2-1; d_call: .; v_call: TRBV29-1; cdr3_aa: CSDRLGYEQFF; cdr3_nt: TGCAGCGACCGCCTAGGATATGAGCAGTTCTTC
clone_size: .; j_call: TRBJ2-7; d_call: .; v_call: TRBV28; cdr3_aa: CASSLGGYSLYEQYF; cdr3_nt: TGTGCCAGCAGTTTGGGCGGGTACTCTCTCTACGAGCAGTACTTC
clone_size: .; j_call: TRBJ2-7; d_call: TRBD2; v_call: TRBV2; cdr3_aa: CASRDTSGSWYEQYF; cdr3_nt: TGTGCCAGCAGGGATACTAGCGGGAGTTGGTACGAGCAGTACTTC
clone_size: .; j_call: TRBJ2-7; d_call: .; v_call: TRBV19; cdr3_aa: CASNPGLHYEQYF; cdr3_nt: TGTGCCAGTAATCCGGGACTCCACTACGAGCAGTACTTC
clone_size: .; j_call: TRBJ2-5; d_call: .; v_call: TRBV28; cdr3_aa: CASSLLLAETQYF; cdr3_nt: TGTGCCAGCAGTTTACTTCTAGCGGAGACCCAGTACTTC
clone_size: .; j_call: TRBJ2-1; d_call: TRBD2; v_call: TRBV29-1; cdr3_aa: CSVVRTSPKDEQFF; cdr3_nt: TGCAGCGTTGTCCGGACTAGCCCTAAGGATGAGCAGTTCTTC
clone_size: .; j_call: TRBJ1-5; d_call: .; v_call: TRBV19; cdr3_aa: CASTSSGGGHQPQHF; cdr3_nt: TGTGCCAGTACATCCTCTGGCGGGGGGCATCAGCCCCAGCATTTT
clone_size: .; j_call: TRBJ2-6; d_call: .; v_call: TRBV19; cdr3_aa: CASMGGRTGANVLTF; cdr3_nt: TGTGCCAGTATGGGGGGAAGGACTGGGGCCAACGTCCTGACTTTC
clone_size: .; j_call: TRBJ1-5; d_call: .; v_call: TRBV6-5; cdr3_aa: CASSYSPSSQPQHF; cdr3_nt: TGTGCCAGCAGTTACTCCCCCTCTTCTCAGCCCCAGCATTTT
clone_size: once; j_call: TRBJ2-2; d_call: .; v_call: TRBV30; cdr3_aa: CAWFFSGTGELFF; cdr3_nt: TGTGCCTGGTTTTTTAGCGGAACCGGGGAGCTGTTTTTT
clone_size: .; j_call: TRBJ2-7; d_call: TRBD1; v_call: TRBV28; cdr3_aa: CASSPSLGQGSYEQYF; cdr3_nt: TGTGCCAGCAGTCCCAGCCTAGGACAGGGGTCCTACGAGCAGTACTTC
clone_size: .; j_call: TRBJ2-1; d_call: .; v_call: TRBV9; cdr3_aa: CASSAFEVTEQFF; cdr3_nt: TGTGCCAGCAGCGCCTTTGAGGTCACTGAGCAGTTCTTC
clone_size: .; j_call: TRBJ1-1; d_call: TRBD1; v_call: TRBV19; cdr3_aa: CASSSPGQGGNTEAFF; cdr3_nt: TGTGCCAGTAGTAGCCCGGGACAGGGAGGGAACACTGAAGCTTTCTTT
clone_size: .; j_call: TRBJ2-1; d_call: TRBD2; v_call: TRBV5-1; cdr3_aa: CASSPSSGRVGNEQFF; cdr3_nt: TGCGCCAGCAGCCCTTCTAGCGGGAGGGTGGGGAATGAGCAGTTCTTC